These T cell receptor beta chains were read from a single sample in a study of T cell repertoires in cytomegalovirus infection. MiXCR was run by TCRdb on the reads, yielding one entry per CDR3 protein. The profile shows some 900,000 distinct CDR3 sequences, 32% of them singletons. Their antigens are not known. This specimen was cultured CD8+ T cells from PBMCs, taken from culture after CMV antigen stimulation. The receptors originated from a human donor in good health (CMV status not recorded). Some clones in this sample may be carry-over from other donors' samples. Each CDR3 is given with its conserved first and last residue. The D gene is left open where the match is weak. Clone sizes are given selectively: once, few, many, or a class where the clone is expanded.

v_call	clone_size	j_call	d_call	cdr3_aa	cdr3_nt
TRBV6-1	once	TRBJ1-2	.	CARGTEDGYTF	TGTGCCAGAGGGACGGAGGATGGCTACACCTTC
TRBV6-1	.	TRBJ2-3	.	CASSEYGQATDTQYF	TGTGCCAGCAGTGAATATGGGCAGGCCACAGATACGCAGTATTTT
TRBV6-1	few	TRBJ2-2	.	CASGTGAATGELFF	TGTGCCAGCGGTACGGGGGCGGCCACCGGGGAGCTGTTTTTT
TRBV20-1	few	TRBJ1-1	.	CSARDLRPEAFF	TGCAGTGCTAGAGATCTCAGGCCTGAAGCTTTCTTT
TRBV6-4	.	TRBJ2-1	TRBD2	CASRNKGTSAYNEQFF	TGTGCCAGCAGGAACAAAGGGACTAGCGCGTACAATGAGCAGTTCTTC
TRBV23-1	few	TRBJ2-2	.	CASPQDRMVGELFF	TGCGCCAGCCCACAGGACCGAATGGTCGGGGAGCTGTTTTTT
TRBV6-8	.	TRBJ2-3	TRBD1	CASSLTGGFTDTQYF	TGTGCCAGCAGTTTGACAGGGGGATTCACAGATACGCAGTATTTT
TRBV7-9	few	TRBJ1-5	TRBD1	CASSLGKDRGQPQHF	TGTGCCAGCAGCTTAGGGAAGGACAGGGGACAGCCCCAGCATTTT
TRBV27	few	TRBJ1-1	.	CASSLMGEAFF	TGTGCCAGCAGTTTAATGGGGGAAGCTTTCTTT
TRBV15	.	TRBJ2-3	.	CATSRERTSRDTQYF	TGTGCCACCAGCAGAGAAAGGACAAGTCGGGATACGCAGTATTTT
TRBV7-9	.	TRBJ2-7	.	CASSPRNSQFYEQYF	TGTGCCAGCAGCCCTAGGAACAGCCAGTTCTACGAGCAGTACTTC
TRBV4-2	.	TRBJ2-2	TRBD2	CASSQANGLAIREAGELFF	TGTGCCAGCAGCCAGGCTAACGGACTAGCGATACGAGAGGCCGGGGAGCTGTTTTTT
TRBV7-9	few	TRBJ1-4	.	CASSFTTELNEKLFF	TGTGCCAGCAGCTTCACGACGGAGCTTAATGAAAAACTGTTTTTT
TRBV27	.	TRBJ2-1	.	CASNVGTPYNEQFF	TGTGCCAGCAACGTAGGGACACCTTACAATGAGCAGTTCTTC
TRBV6-2/TRBV6-3	.	TRBJ2-3	.	CANSFQGPDTQYF	TGTGCCAACAGTTTCCAGGGGCCAGATACGCAGTATTTT
TRBV4-1	few	TRBJ1-1	.	CASSPSITTNTEAFF	TGCGCCAGCAGCCCTAGTATAACCACAAACACTGAAGCTTTCTTT
TRBV19	.	TRBJ2-7	TRBD1	CASSITGTGDCEQYF	TGTGCCAGTAGTATTACCGGGACAGGAGATTGCGAGCAGTACTTC
TRBV7-2	many	TRBJ2-5	.	CASSPQRQETQYF	TGTGCCAGCAGCCCTCAAAGACAAGAGACCCAGTACTTC
TRBV7-6	.	TRBJ1-2	.	CASSSTGDSFYGYTF	TGTGCCAGCAGCTCAACAGGAGACAGTTTCTATGGCTACACCTTC
TRBV7-8	few	TRBJ2-2	TRBD1	CASSFSRQGNTGELFF	TGTGCCAGCAGCTTCTCCAGACAGGGCAACACCGGGGAGCTGTTTTTT
TRBV7-2	many	TRBJ1-2	TRBD1	CASSLGGTGLGYTF	TGTGCCAGCAGTTTAGGAGGGACAGGACTTGGCTACACCTTC
TRBV5-6	.	TRBJ2-5	.	CASSLRTAQETQYF	TGTGCCAGCAGCTTGAGGACAGCACAAGAGACCCAGTACTTC
TRBV6-5	once	TRBJ1-2	TRBD1	CASSWGQNYGYTF	TGTGCCAGCAGTTGGGGACAGAACTATGGCTACACCTTC
TRBV6-2/TRBV6-3	.	TRBJ2-4	TRBD1	CASSSMTGGKGHIQYF	TGTGCCAGCAGTTCAATGACAGGGGGCAAGGGGCACATTCAGTACTTC
TRBV15	.	TRBJ1-5	.	CATSRTPGYNQPQHF	TGTGCCACCAGCCGAACCCCGGGGTACAATCAGCCCCAGCATTTT
TRBV12-3/TRBV12-4	.	TRBJ1-2	.	CASRRRDTYGYTF	TGTGCCAGCAGGCGTCGGGACACCTATGGCTACACCTTC